This is a list of T cell receptor beta chains from one sample in a study of T-cell memory formation after mild COVID-19. TCRdb used MiXCR to reprocess the 5' RACE reads, holding one entry per CDR3 protein. Counted here are roughly 130,000 distinct CDR3 sequences, over 15% occurring once; the ten biggest clones make up around 4.8%. Material: PBMCs or a T cell subset sorted from them (not recorded which). Every receptor here comes from a man between 18 and 29 years old who had mild COVID-19 (a few samples of this study predate the infection). Cell type and time point are not known. Each CDR3 is given with its conserved first and last residue. The D gene is left open where the match is weak. Clone size, where shown, is once, few, many, or a class for clones that have expanded.

j_gene: TRBJ2-1
d_gene: .
abundance: .
v_gene: TRBV6-6
CDR3nt: TGTGCCAGCAGTTACTCGAGGGTCTACAATGAGCAGTTCTTC
CDR3aa: CASSYSRVYNEQFF

j_gene: TRBJ2-7
d_gene: TRBD1
abundance: many
v_gene: TRBV5-1
CDR3nt: TGCGCCAGCAGCTTGGTAGGACAGGGGGCCTACGAGCAGTACTTC
CDR3aa: CASSLVGQGAYEQYF

j_gene: TRBJ1-2
d_gene: .
abundance: .
v_gene: TRBV5-1
CDR3nt: TGCGCCAGCAGCTTCGAGGGGGGCTATGGCTACACCTTC
CDR3aa: CASSFEGGYGYTF

j_gene: TRBJ2-3
d_gene: .
abundance: few
v_gene: TRBV7-9
CDR3nt: TGTGCCAGCAGCCTAAGTCTGGATACGCAGTATTTT
CDR3aa: CASSLSLDTQYF

j_gene: TRBJ2-7
d_gene: .
abundance: many
v_gene: TRBV20-1
CDR3nt: TGCAGTGCTAGTGCAGGGACCCCCCGGGAGCAGTACTTC
CDR3aa: CSASAGTPREQYF

j_gene: TRBJ2-7
d_gene: TRBD2
abundance: .
v_gene: TRBV12-3/TRBV12-4
CDR3nt: TGTGCCAGCAGCCGTAGCGGGGGGAATGATCAGTACTTC
CDR3aa: CASSRSGGNDQYF

j_gene: TRBJ2-7
d_gene: .
abundance: .
v_gene: TRBV29-1
CDR3nt: TGCAGCGCCCTAACCCTTTACGAGCAGTACTTC
CDR3aa: CSALTLYEQYF

j_gene: TRBJ1-5
d_gene: TRBD1
abundance: once
v_gene: TRBV7-2
CDR3nt: TGTGCCAGCAGTCCACAGGGGGCAGGGCAGCCCCAGCATTTT
CDR3aa: CASSPQGAGQPQHF

j_gene: TRBJ1-2
d_gene: .
abundance: few
v_gene: TRBV7-2
CDR3nt: TGTGCCAGCAGCTCAGATCGGGGGAATGGCTACACCTTC
CDR3aa: CASSSDRGNGYTF

j_gene: TRBJ2-6
d_gene: .
abundance: .
v_gene: TRBV27
CDR3nt: TGTGCCAGCAGTTTGGGGGGGGCCAACGTCCTGACTTTC
CDR3aa: CASSLGGANVLTF

j_gene: TRBJ1-4
d_gene: TRBD1
abundance: .
v_gene: TRBV6-2/TRBV6-3
CDR3nt: TGTGCCAGCAGTTACCCTAGGGGGCGAGACGAAAAACTGTTTTTT
CDR3aa: CASSYPRGRDEKLFF

j_gene: TRBJ2-2
d_gene: .
abundance: .
v_gene: TRBV7-3
CDR3nt: TGTGCCAGCAGCAAACGCCCGGCCACCGGGGAGCTGTTTTTT
CDR3aa: CASSKRPATGELFF

j_gene: TRBJ1-1
d_gene: TRBD1
abundance: .
v_gene: TRBV12-3/TRBV12-4
CDR3nt: TGTGCCAGCAGAACAGGGGCCGGGAACACTGAAGCTTTCTTT
CDR3aa: CASRTGAGNTEAFF

j_gene: TRBJ2-2
d_gene: TRBD2
abundance: few
v_gene: TRBV4-1
CDR3nt: TGCGCCAGCAGCCATGGAGCGGGGGGGCGTTTGGTCGGGGAGCTGTTTTTT
CDR3aa: CASSHGAGGRLVGELFF

j_gene: TRBJ1-2
d_gene: .
abundance: .
v_gene: TRBV20-1
CDR3nt: TGCAGTGCTCCCCCCCGCCGGGGGGTTTATGGCTACACCTTC
CDR3aa: CSAPPRRGVYGYTF

j_gene: TRBJ2-2
d_gene: TRBD1
abundance: many
v_gene: TRBV11-2
CDR3nt: TGTGCCAGCAGCCGCAGGGACAGACCAAACACCGGGGAGCTGTTTTTT
CDR3aa: CASSRRDRPNTGELFF

j_gene: TRBJ2-7
d_gene: TRBD1
abundance: .
v_gene: TRBV12-3/TRBV12-4
CDR3nt: TGTGCCAGCACCGGACAGGGGGCGAATTACGAGCAGTACTTC
CDR3aa: CASTGQGANYEQYF

j_gene: TRBJ1-1
d_gene: .
abundance: few
v_gene: TRBV7-9
CDR3nt: TGTGCCAGCAGTCGAACACAGGAGGCTTTCTTT
CDR3aa: CASSRTQEAFF

j_gene: TRBJ2-3
d_gene: .
abundance: many
v_gene: TRBV12-3/TRBV12-4
CDR3nt: .
CDR3aa: CASSSSAGEADTQYF

j_gene: TRBJ2-4
d_gene: .
abundance: many
v_gene: TRBV10-3
CDR3nt: TGTGCCATCAGTGCTGAGGGAAACATTCAGTACTTC
CDR3aa: CAISAEGNIQYF

j_gene: TRBJ1-5
d_gene: .
abundance: few
v_gene: TRBV4-3
CDR3nt: TGCGCCAGCAGCCAAGAAACCTTGACAGGTTCCGGACGGCCCCAGCATTTT
CDR3aa: CASSQETLTGSGRPQHF

j_gene: TRBJ2-1
d_gene: .
abundance: .
v_gene: TRBV24-1
CDR3nt: TGTGCCACCAGTGATTTTAGACATCCCTACAATGAGCAGTTCTTC
CDR3aa: CATSDFRHPYNEQFF

j_gene: TRBJ2-2
d_gene: .
abundance: .
v_gene: TRBV5-1
CDR3nt: TGCGCCAGCAGCTTGGTCCCCTATGGGAGGAGGTACACCGGGGAGCTGTTTTTT
CDR3aa: CASSLVPYGRRYTGELFF

j_gene: TRBJ2-3
d_gene: .
abundance: many
v_gene: TRBV20-1
CDR3nt: TGCAGTCCGCCCCAGGCAGATACGCAGTATTTT
CDR3aa: CSPPQADTQYF

j_gene: TRBJ2-2
d_gene: .
abundance: many
v_gene: TRBV15
CDR3nt: TGTGCCTCTGAGGAGGACGGCCGACGGGGTCGGGAGCTGTTTTTT
CDR3aa: CASEEDGRRGRELFF

j_gene: TRBJ2-4
d_gene: .
abundance: many
v_gene: TRBV3-1
CDR3nt: TGTGCCAGCAGCCTCGGGACATTAGCCAAAAACATTCAGTACTTC
CDR3aa: CASSLGTLAKNIQYF

j_gene: TRBJ2-4
d_gene: TRBD2
abundance: few
v_gene: TRBV20-1
CDR3nt: TGCAGTGCCCTGGGGGGGGGAGACATTCAGTACTTC
CDR3aa: CSALGGGDIQYF

j_gene: TRBJ2-7
d_gene: .
abundance: .
v_gene: TRBV5-1
CDR3nt: TGCGCCAGCAGCTTTTCCGGACAGCCCTACGAGCAGTACTTC
CDR3aa: CASSFSGQPYEQYF

j_gene: TRBJ2-3
d_gene: .
abundance: .
v_gene: TRBV2
CDR3nt: TGTGCCAGCAGTGAAGCATGGCGGATCGGCACAGATACGCAGTATTTT
CDR3aa: CASSEAWRIGTDTQYF

j_gene: TRBJ2-2
d_gene: TRBD1
abundance: few
v_gene: TRBV29-1
CDR3nt: TGCAGCGCTGAAACCGACAGGGGAAACACCGGGGAGCTGTTTTTT
CDR3aa: CSAETDRGNTGELFF